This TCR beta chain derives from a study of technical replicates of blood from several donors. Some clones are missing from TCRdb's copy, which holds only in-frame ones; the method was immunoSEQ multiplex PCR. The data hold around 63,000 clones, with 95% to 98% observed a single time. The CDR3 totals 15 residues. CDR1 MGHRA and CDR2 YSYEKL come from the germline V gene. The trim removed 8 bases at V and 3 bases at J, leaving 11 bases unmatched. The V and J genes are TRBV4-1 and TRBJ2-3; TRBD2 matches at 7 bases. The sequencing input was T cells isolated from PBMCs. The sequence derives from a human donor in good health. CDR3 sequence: CASRPGASGTDTQYF. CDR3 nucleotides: TGCGCCAGCCGCCCCGGGGCTAGCGGAACAGATACGCAGTATTTT.